Described below is a single T cell receptor (beta chain) sequence and its context. Its specificity is unknown. The data are from a study of shared clonotypes between healthy human individuals. On the study more broadly: Donors had three CD4 naive, three CD4 memory, two CD8 naive and one CD8 memory plate apiece. Study-wide points: A reduction in generation probabilities was seen for non-shared clonotypes relative to those shared by all four donors.

Replicate sorted-subset PCRs were loaded with around 0.2 ug DNA, about 28,000 T cell genomes. Here immunoSEQ multiplex PCR was the method, and the copy in TCRdb shows in-frame clones only, minus some. The sample lists about 330,000 clones; 80% to 90% were seen once. Germline-derived CDR1 and CDR2 are MDHEN and SYDVKM. There are 14 residues in the CDR3. Trimming stripped 3 bases from V and 7 bases from J, with 12 bases between. J is TRBJ1-4 and V is TRBV28; D is uncertain. Sample: memory CD8+ T cells sorted from blood. Stated subset: CD45RO+ cells pooled with CCR7-negative TemRA cells. This sequence originates from a man aged 18 to 29 in good health. The CDR3 spells CASSLFGSGEKLFF. The CDR3 DNA reads TGTGCCAGCAGTTTGTTCGGGTCTGGTGAAAAACTGTTTTTT.